The rows below give T cell receptor beta chains drawn from one sample of a study of cytomegalovirus exposure and HLA in healthy donors. Data came from immunoSEQ multiplex PCR; TCRdb stores just in-frame clones and leaves some out. This repertoire shows about 80,000 clones, 62% found once; its top ten account for 3.5% to 4.5%. The sample was PBMCs. These TCRs come from a male donor in good health and CMV-seropositive. Each CDR3 is given with its conserved first and last residue. Fields, in order: V gene, J gene, clone size, D gene, CDR3 DNA, CDR3 protein. D genes are given only for firm matches. The listing skips clone size in some rows; elsewhere it reads once, few, many or a size class.

v_gene: TRBV30
j_gene: TRBJ1-3
abundance: NA
d_gene: NA
CDR3nt: TGTGCCTGGAGTGTAAGGGCAGGGAGAAACACCATATATTTT
CDR3aa: CAWSVRAGRNTIYF

v_gene: TRBV19
j_gene: TRBJ1-1
abundance: NA
d_gene: NA
CDR3nt: TGTGCCAGTACTAAGGCCAGGGGGAACACTGAAGCTTTCTTT
CDR3aa: CASTKARGNTEAFF

v_gene: TRBV7-9
j_gene: TRBJ2-5
abundance: NA
d_gene: NA
CDR3nt: TGTGGCAGCAGCTTAGCTGGCTCGGGGGAGACCCAGTACTTC
CDR3aa: CGSSLAGSGETQYF

v_gene: TRBV18
j_gene: TRBJ1-2
abundance: few
d_gene: TRBD1
CDR3nt: TGTGCCAGCTCACCGAACCCAGGGGGCTCGGGCTACACCTTC
CDR3aa: CASSPNPGGSGYTF

v_gene: TRBV9
j_gene: TRBJ2-5
abundance: NA
d_gene: TRBD2
CDR3nt: TGTGCCAGCAGCCCGACTAGCGGGGTTGAGACCCAGTACTTC
CDR3aa: CASSPTSGVETQYF

v_gene: TRBV27
j_gene: TRBJ1-4
abundance: NA
d_gene: NA
CDR3nt: TGTGCCAGCAGTTCCCGCGGCGGGGTACTCCCTACTAATGAAAAACTGTTTTTT
CDR3aa: CASSSRGGVLPTNEKLFF

v_gene: TRBV7-2
j_gene: TRBJ1-2
abundance: few
d_gene: NA
CDR3nt: TGTGCCAGCAGCTTTCGCAGGGGCTATGGCTACACCTTC
CDR3aa: CASSFRRGYGYTF

v_gene: TRBV6-5
j_gene: TRBJ2-7
abundance: NA
d_gene: NA
CDR3nt: TGTGCCAGCAGCCCAACCGGGACTCCTTCCTACGAGCAGTACTTC
CDR3aa: CASSPTGTPSYEQYF

v_gene: TRBV5-1
j_gene: TRBJ2-4
abundance: NA
d_gene: NA
CDR3nt: TGCGCCAGCAGCGACCAGCCGCCGGGACAAACAAACATTCAGTACTTC
CDR3aa: CASSDQPPGQTNIQYF

v_gene: TRBV7-3
j_gene: TRBJ2-1
abundance: NA
d_gene: TRBD2
CDR3nt: TGTGCCAGCAGCTCATACCGCCGGACTAGCGGTGACAATGAGCAGTTCTTC
CDR3aa: CASSSYRRTSGDNEQFF

v_gene: TRBV28
j_gene: TRBJ2-7
abundance: NA
d_gene: TRBD1
CDR3nt: TGTGCCAGCACCCCTTACGGACAGGGAGGCTACGAGCAGTACTTC
CDR3aa: CASTPYGQGGYEQYF

v_gene: TRBV28
j_gene: TRBJ1-1
abundance: NA
d_gene: NA
CDR3nt: TGTGCCAGCAACCTACAGAGATACTACACTGAAGCTTTCTTT
CDR3aa: CASNLQRYYTEAFF

v_gene: TRBV14
j_gene: TRBJ2-7
abundance: NA
d_gene: NA
CDR3nt: TGTGCCAGCAGCCAAGACCCCTTGAGGCAGGGGACCTACGAGCAGTACTTC
CDR3aa: CASSQDPLRQGTYEQYF

v_gene: TRBV19
j_gene: TRBJ2-2
abundance: NA
d_gene: NA
CDR3nt: TGTGCCAGTAGTATGGACGGGGTCGGTAACACCGGGGAGCTGTTTTTT
CDR3aa: CASSMDGVGNTGELFF

v_gene: TRBV9
j_gene: TRBJ1-6
abundance: NA
d_gene: NA
CDR3nt: TGTGCCAGCAGCGTGAGACGGGATAATTCACCCCTCCACTTT
CDR3aa: CASSVRRDNSPLHF

v_gene: TRBV21-1
j_gene: TRBJ1-5
abundance: NA
d_gene: NA
CDR3nt: TGTGCCAGCAGCACTCCGTTCGACAGTCTAAAGCACTGGCCCCAGCATTTT
CDR3aa: CASSTPFDSLKHWPQHF

v_gene: TRBV27
j_gene: TRBJ2-7
abundance: NA
d_gene: TRBD1
CDR3nt: TGTGCCAGCAGTCCTCGGACAGGGGGAGAGCAGTACTTC
CDR3aa: CASSPRTGGEQYF

v_gene: TRBV9
j_gene: TRBJ2-1
abundance: NA
d_gene: TRBD1
CDR3nt: TGTGCCAGCAGCGTAGACGGTGGGACAGGGTATTGGGGAGGGGGCTCCTACAATGAGCAGTTCTTC
CDR3aa: CASSVDGGTGYWGGGSYNEQFF

v_gene: TRBV4-2
j_gene: TRBJ1-2
abundance: once
d_gene: TRBD1
CDR3nt: TGTGCCAGCAGCCAAGGGGCGGCGGGACAGGGGTCGGGCGGCTACACCTTC
CDR3aa: CASSQGAAGQGSGGYTF

v_gene: TRBV28
j_gene: TRBJ2-7
abundance: NA
d_gene: TRBD2
CDR3nt: TGTGCCAGTCGACTAGCGGGAGGGCCCCACGAGCAGTACTTC
CDR3aa: CASRLAGGPHEQYF

v_gene: TRBV7-8
j_gene: TRBJ1-5
abundance: NA
d_gene: NA
CDR3nt: TGTGCCAGCAGCTATAACAGGGTTAGCAATCAGCCCCAGCATTTT
CDR3aa: CASSYNRVSNQPQHF

v_gene: TRBV5-1
j_gene: TRBJ2-3
abundance: NA
d_gene: TRBD2
CDR3nt: TGCGCCAGCCGGATGGATAGCGGGGGAAGCACAGATACGCAGTATTTT
CDR3aa: CASRMDSGGSTDTQYF

v_gene: TRBV6-6
j_gene: TRBJ2-7
abundance: NA
d_gene: NA
CDR3nt: TGTGCCAGCCGCCGGGACAATGCCTACGAGCAGTACTTC
CDR3aa: CASRRDNAYEQYF

v_gene: TRBV23-1
j_gene: TRBJ1-5
abundance: NA
d_gene: TRBD1
CDR3nt: TGCGCCAGCAGTCACGCTTGGACAGGGGTAGATCAGCCCCAGCATTTT
CDR3aa: CASSHAWTGVDQPQHF

v_gene: TRBV7-9
j_gene: TRBJ1-4
abundance: NA
d_gene: NA
CDR3nt: TGTGCCAGCAGCCCGCAGACAGCAACTAATGAAAAACTGTTTTTT
CDR3aa: CASSPQTATNEKLFF

v_gene: TRBV5-5
j_gene: TRBJ1-1
abundance: NA
d_gene: NA
CDR3nt: TGTGCCAGCAGCTTGGTGGGGGGAGGAGAAGCTTTCTTT
CDR3aa: CASSLVGGGEAFF